A selection of T cell receptor beta chains follows, all from one sample in a study of sequential checkpoint blockade in melanoma. Measured with immunoSEQ multiplex PCR; TCRdb has only the in-frame clones, and not every one. The top ten clones hold about a fifth of a sample with about 25,000 clones, 75% to 80% of them seen once. This specimen was CD8+ T cells sorted from blood (inferred from file names), taken from a patient given nivolumab and ipilimumab in sequence. Receptors were obtained from a human donor with melanoma. The CDR3 runs from the conserved cysteine through the conserved F or W. A D gene is named only where the DNA matches it firmly. The listing skips clone size in some rows; elsewhere it reads once, few, many or a size class.

D	size	J	V	DNA	CDR3
-	-	TRBJ2-1	TRBV12-5	TGTGCTAGTGGTTTAGGGGGGGTCTCCAGGGATGAGCAGTTCTTC	CASGLGGVSRDEQFF
TRBD2	few	TRBJ2-1	TRBV4-1	TGCGCCAGCAGCCAAGGCGCTAGCGGGGGGGATGAGCAGTTCTTC	CASSQGASGGDEQFF
TRBD2	-	TRBJ2-7	TRBV5-6	TGTGCCAGCAGCTTGGCCGGGCTAGCGGGGGGTAGACCCTACGAGCAGTACTTC	CASSLAGLAGGRPYEQYF
TRBD2	-	TRBJ2-7	TRBV7-6	TGTGCCAGCAGCACTAGCGGGGGGGCCGTAGGCCACCAGTACTTC	CASSTSGGAVGHQYF
-	medium-sized	TRBJ2-7	TRBV7-9	TGTGCCAGCAGCCGTCAGGGCCCCTACGAGCAGTACTTC	CASSRQGPYEQYF
-	medium-sized	TRBJ2-7	TRBV14	TGTGCCAGCAGCCCAGGTGCGAGTGCGGGTAAAGGGTACTACGAGCAGTACTTC	CASSPGASAGKGYYEQYF
-	-	TRBJ2-7	TRBV9	TGTGCCAGCAGCGTAGGGACAGTCGAAGAGCAGTACTTC	CASSVGTVEEQYF
-	-	TRBJ1-2	TRBV12-1	TGTGCCAGCAGCCACGGACAGAGCTATGGCTACACCTTC	CASSHGQSYGYTF
TRBD2	-	TRBJ2-3	TRBV6-5	TGTGCCAGCGGACCTAGCGGGAGAGGAGATACGCAGTATTTT	CASGPSGRGDTQYF
TRBD1	once	TRBJ1-1	TRBV4-1	TGCGCCAGCAGCCTTGGACAGGGGGCCTCAATGAACACTGAAGCTTTCTTT	CASSLGQGASMNTEAFF
-	-	TRBJ2-7	TRBV14	TGTGCCAGCTCCCAGACGGCGCCTAGCTCCTACGAGCAGTACTTC	CASSQTAPSSYEQYF
-	-	TRBJ2-2	TRBV7-3	TGTGCCAGCAGCTTACCGGAGCGGTCCGGGGAGCTGTTTTTT	CASSLPERSGELFF
-	-	TRBJ2-7	TRBV4-2	TGTGCCAGCAGCCTGGGGCAGGGGCGTGACGAGCAGTACTTC	CASSLGQGRDEQYF
TRBD2	-	TRBJ2-3	TRBV10-2	TGCGCCAGCAGTCCCGGGACTAGCGGGGAGGCAGATACGCAGTATTTT	CASSPGTSGEADTQYF
TRBD2	-	TRBJ2-7	TRBV28	TGTGCCAGCACCGAAAGCGGACTAGCGGGAGGCCCCTACGAGCAGTACTTC	CASTESGLAGGPYEQYF
-	-	TRBJ2-1	TRBV2	TGTGCCAGCAGTGAAGTTAACTTGAAGCAGTTCTTC	CASSEVNLKQFF
TRBD1	-	TRBJ2-7	TRBV4-2	TGTGCCAGCAGCCATGGACAGGGGGCATACGAGCAGTACTTC	CASSHGQGAYEQYF
TRBD1	-	TRBJ1-1	TRBV20-1	TGCAGTGCTTTCACAGGGGACGCTTTCTTT	CSAFTGDAFF
-	-	TRBJ2-1	TRBV5-1	TGCGCCAGCAGCTTGGAACGCGGGGCCTCAGATGAGCAGTTCTTC	CASSLERGASDEQFF
-	-	TRBJ1-3	TRBV11-2	TGTGCCAGCAGCCCGGGAAACACCATATATTTT	CASSPGNTIYF
-	-	TRBJ1-1	TRBV5-6	TGTGCCAGCAGCTTATCGTCCGGGGAGGACATGAACACTGAAGCTTTCTTT	CASSLSSGEDMNTEAFF
TRBD1	-	TRBJ1-1	TRBV6-6	TGTGCCAGCAGTTCCCTACAGGGGATGAACACTGAAGCTTTCTTT	CASSSLQGMNTEAFF
-	-	TRBJ1-1	TRBV29-1	TGCAGCGTGCGGGTCCCTCGGGGGACTGAAGCTTTCTTT	CSVRVPRGTEAFF
-	-	TRBJ1-1	TRBV19	TGTGCCAGTAGTATGGGGGCGGCAGCTTTCTTT	CASSMGAAAFF
-	-	TRBJ1-1	TRBV6-6	TGTGCCAGCAGTTTCCACCTCGGAGCGAACACTGAAGCTTTCTTT	CASSFHLGANTEAFF
-	-	TRBJ2-7	TRBV5-6	TGTGCCAGCAGCGGGAAGGCAGGGGAGCCCTACGAGCAGTACTTC	CASSGKAGEPYEQYF
TRBD1	-	TRBJ1-2	TRBV15	TGTGCCACCAGCAGAGACAGGACAGGGTTCGTTAATGGCTACACCTTC	CATSRDRTGFVNGYTF
-	-	TRBJ2-3	TRBV6-4	TGTGCCAGCAGCCCCGCGCAGTATTTT	CASSPAQYF
-	-	TRBJ1-1	TRBV28	TGTGCCAGCAGTTCGGTAGGGAGCACTGAAGCTTTCTTT	CASSSVGSTEAFF
TRBD2	-	TRBJ2-4	TRBV28	TGTGCCAGCAGGGGGGGGATGGTAAACATTCAGTACTTC	CASRGGMVNIQYF
TRBD2	-	TRBJ2-7	TRBV7-9	TGTGCCAGCAGCCCCCCCGGGGCGGGAGATTTTTACGAGCAGTACTTC	CASSPPGAGDFYEQYF
-	-	TRBJ2-7	TRBV11-2	TGTGCCAGCAGCTTTAGCCCCGGGAACTACGAGCAGTACTTC	CASSFSPGNYEQYF
-	-	TRBJ2-1	TRBV6-4	TGTGCCAGCAGTGACTCGAGGGCCTATGAGCAGTTCTTC	CASSDSRAYEQFF
-	-	TRBJ2-7	TRBV6-6	TGTGCCAGCAGTTACCCGGTGGAGGGGATAGGCTACGAGCAGTACTTC	CASSYPVEGIGYEQYF
TRBD1	-	TRBJ2-6	TRBV19	TGTGCCAGTAACAGTCCCGGGACAGGGCTTGGGGCCAACGTCCTGACTTTC	CASNSPGTGLGANVLTF
TRBD1	-	TRBJ1-5	TRBV6-5	TGTGCCAGCAGCTACGGACAGGGAGGTCAGCCCCAGCATTTT	CASSYGQGGQPQHF
TRBD1	-	TRBJ1-1	TRBV29-1	TGCAGCGCTACGGGACAGGGAGAGGCTGAAGCTTTCTTT	CSATGQGEAEAFF
-	-	TRBJ1-2	TRBV19	TGTGCCAGTATCCCCCTGGCAGGACTAACGTTGCATGGCTACACCTTC	CASIPLAGLTLHGYTF
-	once	TRBJ2-5	TRBV10-3	TGTGCCATCAGTGAGTTTACGGGGGGCTTCCAAGAGACCCAGTACTTC	CAISEFTGGFQETQYF